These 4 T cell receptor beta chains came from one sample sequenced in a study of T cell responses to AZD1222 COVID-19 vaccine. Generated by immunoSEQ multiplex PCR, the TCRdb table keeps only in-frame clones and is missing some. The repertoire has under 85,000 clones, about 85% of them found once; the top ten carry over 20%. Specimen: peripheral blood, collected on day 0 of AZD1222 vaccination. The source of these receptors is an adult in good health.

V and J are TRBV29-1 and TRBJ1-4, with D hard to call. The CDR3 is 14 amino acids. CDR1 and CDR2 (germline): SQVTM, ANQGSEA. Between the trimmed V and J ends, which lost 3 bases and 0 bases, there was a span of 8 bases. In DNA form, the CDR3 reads TGCAGCGTTGATCTGGGAACAACTAATGAAAAACTGTTTTTT. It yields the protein CSVDLGTTNEKLFF. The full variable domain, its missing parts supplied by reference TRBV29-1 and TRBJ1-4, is SAVISQKPSRDICQRGTSLTIQCQVDSQVTMMFWYRQQPGQSLTLIATANQGSEATYESGFVIDKFPISRPNLTFSTLTVSNMSPEDSSIYLCSVDLGTTNEKLFFGSGTQLSVL.

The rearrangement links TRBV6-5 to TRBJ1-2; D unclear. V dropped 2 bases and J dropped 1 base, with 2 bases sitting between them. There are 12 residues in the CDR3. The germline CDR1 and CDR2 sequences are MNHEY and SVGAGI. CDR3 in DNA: TGTGCCAGCAGTTACAGTAACTATGGCTACACCTTC. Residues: CASSYSNYGYTF.

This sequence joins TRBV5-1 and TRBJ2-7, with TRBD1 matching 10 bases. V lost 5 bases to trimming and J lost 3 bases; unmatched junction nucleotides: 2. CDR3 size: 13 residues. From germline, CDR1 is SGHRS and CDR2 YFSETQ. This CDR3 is CASSRDRGYEQYF. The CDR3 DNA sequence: TGCGCCAGCAGTAGGGACAGGGGCTACGAGCAGTACTTC.

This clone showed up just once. The CDR3 DNA reads as TGTGCCAGCAGCTTGGTAGCGACTAGCGGTAGGACCGGGGAGCTGTTTTTT. Its protein product is CASSLVATSGRTGELFF. The V gene is TRBV5-8, the J gene TRBJ2-2; 9 bases are shared with TRBD2. V was pared by 0 bases and J by 5 bases, with 8 bases of the junction left unmatched. There are 17 residues in the CDR3. CDR1 and CDR2 from the germline V gene are SGHTS and YDEGEE.